This TCR beta chain was sequenced for a study of beta chain features in type 1 diabetes (dated by TCRdb to between 2017 and 2018). For the wider study: No differences in mean age, gender distribution, total cell number or subset yield were found between patients and healthy donors. A total of some 100,000,000 sorted cells were examined across all samples, and a strong correlation was observed between cell number per subset and RNA yield. The study compared the TCRB repertoires of sorted circulating CD4+ T cell subsets in recently diagnosed type 1 diabetes patients with those in matched healthy donors. Regulatory and stem cell-like memory subsets were isolated from only 8 patients and about eight healthy donors, whereas naive and central memory subsets came from all 30 or so donors.

The CDR3 sequence holds 12 residues, the cysteine and phenylalanine included. Solely the CDR3 DNA is kept, with 36 bases framed from the first base. Trimming removed 2 bases from V and 3 bases from J, leaving 4 bases between the germline ends. The germline V gene (reference sequence) sets CDR1 to GTSNPN and CDR2 to SVGIG. Broad study findings and their caveats: Type 1 diabetes patients showed a moderate but significant shortening of TCRB CDR3 length in all four CD4+ subsets. HLA sub-analyses involved small numbers of individuals, so any influence of HLA type on TCRB rearrangement remained unresolved. The naive, central memory and regulatory TCRB repertoires appeared to resemble one another more closely among patients than among healthy donors. PCR might favor shorter templates, but patient and control samples were amplified and corrected together, so any skew would affect both groups equally. Sequencing cDNA rather than genomic DNA could over-represent highly expressing activated cells, although activation and CD3 levels did not differ between groups. Fewer insertions and more nucleotide deletions at VDJ recombination sites were observed in patients with type 1 diabetes, implying thymic rearrangement abnormalities.

This clone was detected a few times. What this receptor recognizes is not known. No quality values exist for individual bases; no much larger clone is one base distant. This same CDR3 is encoded by further DNA sequences in the sample. The High Capacity cDNA Reverse Transcription Kit was used to reverse transcribe all of the isolated RNA, meaning that expressed TCRB transcripts were what got sequenced. Deep immunoSEQ sequencing was applied to naive, central memory and regulatory T cell samples, giving an average of roughly 3.5 million total reads per sample. After sorted cells were lysed in RLT buffer, RNA was extracted with DNase-treated RNeasy Micro or Mini kits, with the choice depending on cell number. To prevent cross-contamination, every cell subset was processed on its own, while patient and healthy donor samples were processed together. Using the immunoSEQ multiplex PCR, TCRB sequences were amplified from cDNA into 87-bp fragments spanning the CDR3 region. Sequencing of the amplicons was done on the Illumina HiSeq platform. Per the source publication's procedure: Synthetic template baselines were used to correct PCR bias computationally, reads within Hamming distance 2 were collapsed, and singletons that could not be merged were discarded. Reads were aligned to IMGT to assign V, D and J genes, CDR3 length, and insertions or deletions at six rearrangement sites. Within each subset, clonotype counts were normalized to the number of sorted cells before true diversity and Gini coefficients were calculated with the tcR R package. The overlap coefficient, calculated on TCRB nucleotide sequences, was used to measure repertoire sharing. Out-of-frame TCRB sequences from naive cells were analyzed as a proxy for the pre-selection repertoire. TCRdb took this table from immuneACCESS and kept in-frame rearrangements with V and J called. Such tables lack part of the clones; where checked against another copy, unresolved V genes explain under half of the gap, and the rest is unexplained. Clone size and the V and J calls come from that table; the DNA yielded D and trimming. The sample table shows some 700,000 clones, and roughly 13% are seen once. The ten top clones hold approximately 0.022% of the sample.

Each donor gave one peripheral blood draw, averaging approximately 0.12 L, which was collected into heparinised tubes. Using a panel that included CD45RO, CCR7, CD25, CD127, CD95 and CD27, naive, central memory, regulatory and stem cell-like memory CD4+ T cells were sorted on a BD FACSAria II. Purity was above 95% for every sorted population. Right away, PBMCs were isolated by Lymphoprep density gradient centrifugation and were stained directly, with no culture step. So that batch effects would be minimized, each experiment stained and sorted samples in pairs, pairing one healthy donor with one patient.

Sequencing was done on a sample of naive CD4+ T cells from blood. The label giving this sample's cell subset or site can be read as: true naive CD4+ T cells. This TCR came from a man younger than 35 with type 1 diabetes. Rearrangement joined TRBV30 to TRBJ1-4; the D gene cannot be named for sure. The DNA sequence is as follows: TGTGCCTGGAGTCCCCCTAATGAAAAACTGTTTTTT. This yields the protein CAWSPPNEKLFF.